A single T cell receptor beta chain is shown here with its context. No antigen is known for it. The data derive from a study of cytomegalovirus exposure and HLA in healthy donors. Turning to the study itself: The same platform was used for the 120 or so validation repertoires as for the approximately 730 first-cohort repertoires, as reported in a later analysis. Notes on the study in general: Associated with cytomegalovirus, according to the listing, were 150 to 200 TCR beta chains. Many donors shared some public TCRs, even though most TCR sequences were rare.

The trim removed 4 bases at V and 2 bases at J, leaving 2 bases unmatched. Germline CDR1 MGHRA, CDR2 YSYEKL. This CDR3 is built from 14 residues. Assay: immunoSEQ multiplex PCR; the TCRdb copy retains only in-frame clones and omits some. The sample consists of under 300,000 clones, 90% of them appearing once. The donors were members of the roughly 120-subject validation cohort (separate from the approximately 730-subject first cohort). The sequence was obtained from a woman between 18 and 30 years old in good health and CMV-seronegative. Sequencing was carried out using PBMCs. This rearrangement joins TRBV4-1 to TRBJ1-3, with 7 bases matching TRBD1. DNA of the CDR3: TGCGCCAGCAGCCGACAGGGAGCTGGAAACACCATATATTTT. Translated: CASSRQGAGNTIYF.